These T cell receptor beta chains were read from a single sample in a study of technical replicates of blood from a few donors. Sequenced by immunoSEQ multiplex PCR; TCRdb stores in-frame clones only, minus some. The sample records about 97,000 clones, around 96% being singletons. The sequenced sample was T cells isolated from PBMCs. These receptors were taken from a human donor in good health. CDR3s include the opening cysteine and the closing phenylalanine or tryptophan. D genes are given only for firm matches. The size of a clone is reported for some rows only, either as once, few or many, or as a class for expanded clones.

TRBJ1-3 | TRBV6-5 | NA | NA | TGTGCCAGCAGTTACGACAGCCCTGGAAACACCATATATTTT | CASSYDSPGNTIYF
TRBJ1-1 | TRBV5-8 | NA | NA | TGTGCCAGCAGTCTTCGGAACACTGAAGCTTTCTTT | CASSLRNTEAFF
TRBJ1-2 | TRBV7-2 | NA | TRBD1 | TGTGCCAGCAGCCACAGGGGATCTAATGGCTACACCTTC | CASSHRGSNGYTF
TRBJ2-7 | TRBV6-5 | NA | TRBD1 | TGTGCCAGCAGTCAGGACAGGTTTCCCTACGAGCAGTACTTC | CASSQDRFPYEQYF
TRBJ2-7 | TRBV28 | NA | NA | TGTGCCAGCAGCCCGTGGGGTAGCGACGAGCAGTACTTC | CASSPWGSDEQYF
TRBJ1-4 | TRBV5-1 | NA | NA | TGCGCCAGCAGCTTGGGGCACCCAACTAATGAAAAACTGTTTTTT | CASSLGHPTNEKLFF
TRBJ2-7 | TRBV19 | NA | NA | TGTGCCAGTAGTACCCCGACAGGGCAGTACTTC | CASSTPTGQYF
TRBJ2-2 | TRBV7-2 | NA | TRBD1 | TGTGCCAGCAGAAAGACAGGGGGCACCGGGGAGCTGTTTTTT | CASRKTGGTGELFF
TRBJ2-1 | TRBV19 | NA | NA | TGTGCCAGTAGTTCCCCGGGCTCCTACAATGAGCAGTTCTTC | CASSSPGSYNEQFF
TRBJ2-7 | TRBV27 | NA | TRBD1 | TGTGCCAGCAGTTTAGGGGACAGGGGCTACGAGCAGTACTTC | CASSLGDRGYEQYF
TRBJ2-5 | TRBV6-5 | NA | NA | TGTGCCAGCAGGACAGGATTCGGGCGCGGCGAGACCCAGTACTTC | CASRTGFGRGETQYF
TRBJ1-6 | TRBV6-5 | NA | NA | TGTGCCAGCAAGACTGGGAGGTCACCCCTCCACTTT | CASKTGRSPLHF
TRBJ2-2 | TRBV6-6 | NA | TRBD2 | TGTGCCATCGTAAAAGCGGGATCGGGGGAGCTGTTTTTT | CAIVKAGSGELFF
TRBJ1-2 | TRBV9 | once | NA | TGTGCCAGCAGCGCTCGACAGAACCCTAACTATGGCTACACCTTC | CASSARQNPNYGYTF
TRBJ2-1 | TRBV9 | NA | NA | TGTGCCAGCAGCGCTGAGGCATTGGAGCAGTTCTTC | CASSAEALEQFF
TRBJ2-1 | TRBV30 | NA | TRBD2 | TGTGCCTGGAGTTTCGGGGGGGTAAACAATGAGCAGTTCTTC | CAWSFGGVNNEQFF
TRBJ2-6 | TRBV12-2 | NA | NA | TGTGCAAGTCGCTTAGCTCACCGGGCGGGAGGGAGTGGGGCCAACGTCCTGACTTTC | CASRLAHRAGGSGANVLTF
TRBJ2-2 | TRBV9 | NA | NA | TGTGCCAGCACCCCCTACGGTTCCGGGGAGCTGTTTTTT | CASTPYGSGELFF
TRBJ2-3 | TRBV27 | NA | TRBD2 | TGTGCCAGCTCGGGACTAGCTCTCATGGATACGCAGTATTTT | CASSGLALMDTQYF
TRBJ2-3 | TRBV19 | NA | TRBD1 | TGTGCCAGTACCGGTTTGGGACAGGGCACAGATACGCAGTATTTT | CASTGLGQGTDTQYF
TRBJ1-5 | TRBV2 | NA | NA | TGTGCCAGCACCTCGGTTGTAACTAGCAATCAGCCCCAGCATTTT | CASTSVVTSNQPQHF
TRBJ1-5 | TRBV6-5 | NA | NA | TGTGCCAGCAGCCCGACAGCTAGCAATCAGCCCCAGCATTTT | CASSPTASNQPQHF
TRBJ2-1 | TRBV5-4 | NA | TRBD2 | TGTGCCAGCAGCTTGGACGGACTAGCGGGAGATTTTTACAATGAGCAGTTCTTC | CASSLDGLAGDFYNEQFF
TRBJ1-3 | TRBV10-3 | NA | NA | TGTGCCATCAGTGTATCACAGAACTCTGGAAACACCATATATTTT | CAISVSQNSGNTIYF
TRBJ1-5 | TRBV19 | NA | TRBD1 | TGTGCCAGTATCTCCCAGGGGGCCTTCAATCAGCCCCAGCATTTT | CASISQGAFNQPQHF
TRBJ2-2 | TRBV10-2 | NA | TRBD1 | TGCGCCAGCAAGGACCAGGACAGGGGATCTTCCGGGGAGCTGTTTTTT | CASKDQDRGSSGELFF
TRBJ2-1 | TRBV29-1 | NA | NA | TGCAGCGCAGACTACTCCTACAATGAGCAGTTCTTC | CSADYSYNEQFF
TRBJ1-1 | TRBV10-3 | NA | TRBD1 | TGTGCCATCAGCGACCTGGGACAGGGGGCTAGAGGTAACACTGAAGCTTTCTTT | CAISDLGQGARGNTEAFF